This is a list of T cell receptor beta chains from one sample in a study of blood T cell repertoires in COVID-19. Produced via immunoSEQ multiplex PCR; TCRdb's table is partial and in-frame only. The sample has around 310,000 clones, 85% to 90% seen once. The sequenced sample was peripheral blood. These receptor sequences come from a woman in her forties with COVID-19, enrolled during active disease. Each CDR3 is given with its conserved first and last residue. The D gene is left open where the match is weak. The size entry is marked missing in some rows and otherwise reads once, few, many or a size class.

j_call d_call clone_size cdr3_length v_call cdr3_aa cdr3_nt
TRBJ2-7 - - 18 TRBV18 CASSPRGGLGGNPYEQYF TGTGCCAGCTCACCACGAGGAGGACTAGGGGGGAACCCCTACGAGCAGTACTTC
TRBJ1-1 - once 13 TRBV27 CASSLYEDTEAFF TGTGCCAGCAGTTTATACGAGGACACTGAAGCTTTCTTT
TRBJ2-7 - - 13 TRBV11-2 CASSLGSSYEQYF TGTGCCAGCAGCTTAGGTAGCTCCTACGAGCAGTACTTC
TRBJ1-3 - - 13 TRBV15 CATTRDLGNTIYF TGTGCCACCACCAGGGACTTAGGAAACACCATATATTTT
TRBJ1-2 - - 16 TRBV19 CASSKVEQGRNYGYTF TGTGCCAGTAGTAAAGTGGAACAGGGACGAAACTATGGCTACACCTTC
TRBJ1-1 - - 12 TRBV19 CASSIRGGEAFF TGTGCCAGTAGTATAAGAGGCGGAGAAGCTTTCTTT
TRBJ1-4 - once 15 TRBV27 CASSFTGSPREKLFF TGTGCCAGCAGTTTCACAGGGAGCCCCCGCGAAAAACTGTTTTTT
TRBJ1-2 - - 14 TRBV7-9 CASSLGIGVYGYTF TGTGCCAGCAGCTTAGGGATCGGGGTATATGGCTACACCTTC
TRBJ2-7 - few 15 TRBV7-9 CASSTAALESYEQYF TGTGCCAGCAGCACCGCGGCGCTGGAGTCCTACGAGCAGTACTTC
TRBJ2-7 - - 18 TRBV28 CASSSPRGGGRLDDEQYF TGTGCCAGCAGTTCCCCCCGAGGGGGGGGTAGACTCGATGACGAGCAGTACTTC
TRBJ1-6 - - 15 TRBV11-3 CASSLDSSYNSPLHF TGTGCCAGCAGCTTAGATAGCTCCTATAATTCACCCCTCCACTTT
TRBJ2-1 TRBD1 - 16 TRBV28 CASSLSLGQQYNEQFF TGTGCCAGCAGTTTATCCTTGGGACAGCAATACAATGAGCAGTTCTTC
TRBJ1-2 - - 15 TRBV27 CASRLTGIPNYGYTF TGTGCCAGCAGGCTTACAGGGATTCCTAACTATGGCTACACCTTC
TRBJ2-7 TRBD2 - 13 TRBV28 CATYSGSSYEQYF TGTGCCACTTATAGCGGGAGCTCCTACGAGCAGTACTTC
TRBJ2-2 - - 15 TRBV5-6 CASRSLGGDGGELFF TGTGCCAGCAGGAGTCTCGGGGGAGACGGCGGGGAGCTGTTTTTT
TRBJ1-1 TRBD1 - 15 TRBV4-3 CASRATGTGDTEAFF TGCGCCAGCAGGGCTACCGGGACAGGGGACACTGAAGCTTTCTTT
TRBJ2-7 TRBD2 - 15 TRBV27 CASSLVREALYEQYF TGTGCCAGCAGTTTAGTGCGGGAGGCCCTCTACGAGCAGTACTTC
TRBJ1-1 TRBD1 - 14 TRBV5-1 CASSLGTGVPLAFF TGCGCCAGCAGCTTGGGGACAGGGGTTCCACTAGCTTTCTTT
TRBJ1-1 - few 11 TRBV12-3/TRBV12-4 CASSYNVEAFF TGTGCCAGCAGTTACAACGTAGAAGCTTTCTTT
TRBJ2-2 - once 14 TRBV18 CASSPPGPNGELFF TGTGCCAGCTCACCACCGGGCCCCAATGGGGAGCTGTTTTTT
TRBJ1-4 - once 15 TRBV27 CASKITGSYNEKLFF TGTGCCAGCAAAATTACAGGGAGCTATAATGAAAAACTGTTTTTT
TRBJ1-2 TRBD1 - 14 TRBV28 CASRLGQGRGGYTF TGTGCCAGCAGGCTCGGACAGGGCCGCGGTGGCTACACCTTC
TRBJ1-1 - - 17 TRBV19 CASSNDGTSAMNTEAFF TGTGCCAGTAGTAATGACGGGACATCCGCGATGAACACTGAAGCTTTCTTT
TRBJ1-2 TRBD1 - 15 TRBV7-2 CASSLAGQFNYGYTF TGTGCCAGCAGCTTAGCGGGACAGTTTAACTATGGCTACACCTTC
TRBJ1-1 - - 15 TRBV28 CASSFSAGGSTEAFF TGTGCCAGCAGTTTCTCGGCCGGAGGGAGCACTGAAGCTTTCTTT
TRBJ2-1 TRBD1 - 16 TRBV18 CASSPPDRGRYNEQFF TGTGCCAGCTCACCACCGGACAGGGGAAGATACAATGAGCAGTTCTTC
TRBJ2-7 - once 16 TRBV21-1 CASLLFGGQGTHEQYF TGTGCCAGCCTCCTCTTTGGGGGACAGGGTACCCACGAGCAGTACTTC
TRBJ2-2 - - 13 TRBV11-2 CASSLATTGELFF TGTGCCAGCAGCTTAGCTACCACCGGGGAGCTGTTTTTT
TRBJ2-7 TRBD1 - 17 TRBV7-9 CASSPRKDRGETYEQYF TGTGCCAGCAGCCCAAGAAAGGACAGGGGAGAGACCTACGAGCAGTACTTC
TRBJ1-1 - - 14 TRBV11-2 CASSSRQDLTEAFF TGTGCCAGCAGCTCTAGACAGGACCTCACTGAAGCTTTCTTT
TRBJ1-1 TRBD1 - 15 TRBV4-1 CASSRPQGGNTEAFF TGCGCCAGCAGCCGACCACAGGGGGGGAACACTGAAGCTTTCTTT
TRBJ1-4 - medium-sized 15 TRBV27 CASSFRDGTNEKLFF TGTGCCAGCAGTTTCCGGGATGGAACTAATGAAAAACTGTTTTTT
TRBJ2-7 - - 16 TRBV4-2 CASSQDGDSRYYEQYF TGTGCCAGCAGCCAGGATGGGGACTCCCGCTACTACGAGCAGTACTTC
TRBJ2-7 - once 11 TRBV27 CASSPGGEQYF TGTGCCAGCAGTCCCGGGGGCGAGCAGTACTTC